This T cell receptor (beta chain) originates from a study of blood T cell repertoires in COVID-19. Study-level background: Acute-phase and convalescent COVID-19 samples originated in the United States, Italy and Spain. In each case, the material was cDNA or gDNA derived from T cells, B-cell-depleted T cells, or PBMCs.

Trimming removed 0 bases at V and 0 bases at J, with 10 bases between. The CDR3 has 16 residues. Germline loops: CDR1 MGHRA, CDR2 YSYEKL. How the authors handled the data: Estimated nucleated cell counts came from reference gene primer amplification. Produced via immunoSEQ multiplex PCR; TCRdb's table is partial and in-frame only. V and J calls and clone size are those listed in that table; D and trimming were worked out from the DNA. Among tens of thousands of clones, about 88% were seen once, and the ten largest hold 25%. The genes are TRBV4-1 and TRBJ2-3; weak D call: TRBD1 (5 bases). What was sequenced was peripheral blood. This receptor was taken from a woman of 80 years or more with active or convalescent COVID-19. The CDR3 is CASSQDLQGSTDTQYF. As DNA, the CDR3 is TGCGCCAGCAGCCAAGATCTTCAGGGAAGCACAGATACGCAGTATTTT.